This T cell receptor (beta chain) was identified during a study of Ad26.COV2.S vaccination and SARS-CoV-2 variants. CDR1 WSHSY and CDR2 SAAADI come from the germline V gene. Trimming at V came to 6 bases and at J to 7 bases, leaving 6 bases not matched to a gene. This CDR3 region has 15 residues. Stated treatment: 15 to 20 received Ad26.COV2.S at low or high dose, single or two shots; 5 received placebo; per-sample allocation not given. Sample collection was performed on day 63 after the first vaccine or placebo injection. An adult of 18-55 years in Boston served as donor. Immunization relied on an Ad26 vector, which expressed Wuhan-strain SARS-CoV-2 spike. The assay was immunoSEQ multiplex PCR, and TCRdb's table has in-frame clones only and misses some. The top ten clones hold under 4% of a sample with 290,000 or so clones, over 75% of them seen once.

The source of this sequence is a person between 18 and 60 years old who received the Ad26.COV2.S COVID-19 vaccine or a placebo. This chain connects TRBV10-2 to TRBJ2-1; 13 nucleotides line up with TRBD2. The sample here was peripheral blood, taken in a trial of Ad26.COV2.S vaccine versus placebo. CDR3 in DNA: TGCGCCAGCAGGGAGGGACTAGCGGGGCTAAATGAGCAGTTCTTC. This sequence encodes CASREGLAGLNEQFF.